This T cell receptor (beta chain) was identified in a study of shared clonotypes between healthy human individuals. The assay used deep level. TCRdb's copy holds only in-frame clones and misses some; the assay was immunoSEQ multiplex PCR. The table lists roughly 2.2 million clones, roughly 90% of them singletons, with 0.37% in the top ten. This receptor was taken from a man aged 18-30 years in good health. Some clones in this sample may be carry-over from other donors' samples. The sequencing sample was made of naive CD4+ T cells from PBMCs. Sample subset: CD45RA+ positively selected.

The CDR3 DNA reads as TGTGCCAGCAGCTTAGATTTAGCCGACGAGCAGTACTTC. Its translation is CASSLDLADEQYF. The V gene is TRBV7-8, the J gene TRBJ2-7; D uncertain. Germline V lookup: CDR1 SGHVS, CDR2 FQNEAQ. The CDR3 is 13 amino acids. Trimming pared 1 base from V and 5 bases from J, leaving 9 bases between.